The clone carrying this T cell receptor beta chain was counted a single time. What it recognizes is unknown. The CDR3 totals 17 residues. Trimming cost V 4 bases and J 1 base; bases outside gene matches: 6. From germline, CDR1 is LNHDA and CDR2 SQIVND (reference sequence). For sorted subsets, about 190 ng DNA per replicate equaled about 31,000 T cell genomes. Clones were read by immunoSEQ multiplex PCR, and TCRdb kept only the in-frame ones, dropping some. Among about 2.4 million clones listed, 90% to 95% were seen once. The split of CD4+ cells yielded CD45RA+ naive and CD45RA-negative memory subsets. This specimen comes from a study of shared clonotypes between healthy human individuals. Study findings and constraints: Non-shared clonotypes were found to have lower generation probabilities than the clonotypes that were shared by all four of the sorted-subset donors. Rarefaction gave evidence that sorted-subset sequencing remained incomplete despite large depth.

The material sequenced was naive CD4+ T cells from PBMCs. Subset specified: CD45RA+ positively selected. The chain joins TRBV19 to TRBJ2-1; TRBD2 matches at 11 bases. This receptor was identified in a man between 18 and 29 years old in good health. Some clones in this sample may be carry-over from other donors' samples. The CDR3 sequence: CASSRRLAGISYNEQFF. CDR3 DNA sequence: TGTGCCAGTAGTAGACGACTAGCGGGGATATCCTACAATGAGCAGTTCTTC.